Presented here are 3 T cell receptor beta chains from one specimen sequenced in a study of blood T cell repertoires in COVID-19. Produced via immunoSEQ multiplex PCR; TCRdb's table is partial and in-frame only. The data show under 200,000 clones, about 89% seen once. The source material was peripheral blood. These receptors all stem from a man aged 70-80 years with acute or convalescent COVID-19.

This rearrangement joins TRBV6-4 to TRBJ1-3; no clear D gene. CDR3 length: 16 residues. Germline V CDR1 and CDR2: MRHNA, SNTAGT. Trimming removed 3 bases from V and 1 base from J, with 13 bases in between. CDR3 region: CASSDGPRYSGNTIYF. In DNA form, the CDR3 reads TGTGCCAGCAGTGATGGGCCTCGCTATTCTGGAAACACCATATATTTT.

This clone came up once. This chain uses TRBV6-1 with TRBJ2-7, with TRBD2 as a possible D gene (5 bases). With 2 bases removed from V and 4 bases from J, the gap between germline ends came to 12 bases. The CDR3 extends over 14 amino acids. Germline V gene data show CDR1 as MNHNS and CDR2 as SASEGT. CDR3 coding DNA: TGTGCCAGCAGTGAAAGCGGTTTAGGATACGAGCAGTACTTC. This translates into CASSESGLGYEQYF.

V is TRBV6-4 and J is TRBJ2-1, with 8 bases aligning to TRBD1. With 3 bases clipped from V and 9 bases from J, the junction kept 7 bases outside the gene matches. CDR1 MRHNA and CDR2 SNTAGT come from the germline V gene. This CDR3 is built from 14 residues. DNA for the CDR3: TGTGCCAGCAGTGATGGGGCAGGGGGCAGTGAGCAGTTCTTC. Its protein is CASSDGAGGSEQFF.